These 5 T cell receptor beta chains share one sample of origin, sequenced in a study of blood T cell repertoires in COVID-19. Method: immunoSEQ multiplex PCR; TCRdb's copy keeps in-frame clones and lacks some. Here the sample spans approximately 50,000 clones, about nine tenths being singletons. The specimen was peripheral blood. These receptors came from a human donor in a cohort sampled during active COVID-19.

The chain couples TRBV19 to TRBJ2-5; maybe TRBD2 (5 bases). V was pared by 6 bases and J by 4 bases, with 15 bases between. The CDR3 runs to 14 residues. Germline CDR1 is LNHDA and CDR2 is SQIVND (reference sequence). The CDR3 DNA reads as TGTGCCAGTAGAGATAGAGGGAGAGGAGAGACCCAGTACTTC. This encodes CASRDRGRGETQYF.

The J gene is TRBJ1-5, the V gene TRBV5-5, with no clear D. The CDR3 consists of 12 residues. Germline CDR1 and CDR2: SGHKS and YYEKEE (reference sequence). V was cut by 7 bases and J by 7 bases, with 12 bases left in between. CDR3 bases: TGTGCCAGCGGCTATGGAGGGCAGCCCCAGCATTTT. Translated, it gives CASGYGGQPQHF.

This chain connects TRBV5-8 to TRBJ2-2, with TRBD2 matching 15 bases. Germline-derived CDR1 and CDR2 are SGHTS and YDEGEE. There are 18 residues in the CDR3. J lost 2 bases, V lost 7 bases, and 9 bases had no gene match. This CDR3 is CASPRTSGRALNTGELFF. The CDR3 DNA reads TGTGCCAGCCCCAGGACTAGCGGGAGGGCCCTTAACACCGGGGAGCTGTTTTTT.

The chain links TRBV5-1 to TRBJ2-5, with 9 bases that match TRBD1. The V gene's germline CDR1 is SGHRS and CDR2 YFSETQ. Losses at the gene ends were 3 bases for V and 5 bases for J; bases not matched to a gene: 5. The CDR3 has 14 residues. The CDR3 nucleotides are TGCGCCAGCAGCTCGGGACAGGGTGGGGAGACCCAGTACTTC. Its translation: CASSSGQGGETQYF.

The genes are TRBV6-5 and TRBJ1-4; D is ambiguous. Deletions cut 6 bases from V and 5 bases from J, with 7 bases between. The CDR3 spans 12 residues. The germline V gene has CDR1 MNHEY and CDR2 SVGAGI. CDR3 bases: TGTGCCAGCAGCTCCCAGAATGAAAAACTGTTTTTT. Encoded protein: CASSSQNEKLFF.